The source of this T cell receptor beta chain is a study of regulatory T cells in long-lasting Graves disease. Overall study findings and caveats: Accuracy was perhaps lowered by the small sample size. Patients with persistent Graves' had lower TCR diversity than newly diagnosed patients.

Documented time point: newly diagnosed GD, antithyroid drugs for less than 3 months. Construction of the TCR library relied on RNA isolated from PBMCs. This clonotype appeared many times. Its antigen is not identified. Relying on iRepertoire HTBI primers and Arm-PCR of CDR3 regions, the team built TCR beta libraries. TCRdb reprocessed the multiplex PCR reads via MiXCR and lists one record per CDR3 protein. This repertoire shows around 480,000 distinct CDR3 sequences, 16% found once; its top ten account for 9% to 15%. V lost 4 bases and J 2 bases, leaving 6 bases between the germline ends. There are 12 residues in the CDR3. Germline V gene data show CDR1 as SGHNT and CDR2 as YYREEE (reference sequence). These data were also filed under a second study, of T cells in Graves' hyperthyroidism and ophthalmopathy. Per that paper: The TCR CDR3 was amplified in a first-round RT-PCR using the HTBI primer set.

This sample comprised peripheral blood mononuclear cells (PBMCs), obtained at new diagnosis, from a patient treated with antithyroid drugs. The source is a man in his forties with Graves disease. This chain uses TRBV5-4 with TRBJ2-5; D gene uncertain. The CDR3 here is CASSRPQETQYF. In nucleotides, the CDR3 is TGTGCCAGCAGCCGGCCGCAAGAGACCCAGTACTTC.